These 4 T cell receptor beta chains share one sample of origin, sequenced in a study of long-term antiretroviral therapy in people with HIV. This was the immunoSEQ v3.0 assay at survey level. Data came from immunoSEQ multiplex PCR; TCRdb stores just in-frame clones and leaves some out. Seen here are about 20,000 clones, less than 90% observed once, and the top ten hold nearly 3.5%. The sample was unsorted PBMCs, taken 1.9 years after starting antiretroviral therapy. The receptors were gathered from a woman aged 50 to 60 with HIV.

CDR3 bases: TGTGCCAGCAGCTCAGACAGGTATAGCAATCAGCCCCAGCATTTT. This gives the protein CASSSDRYSNQPQHF. The V call is TRBV9, the J call TRBJ1-5, with a weak D call TRBD1 (6 bases). Looked up from germline, CDR1 is SGDLS and CDR2 is YYNGEE. Trimming removed 4 bases from V and 0 bases from J, with 11 bases in between. CDR3 length equals 15 residues.

V usage is TRBV15 and J usage is TRBJ1-2; D is perhaps TRBD1 (5 bases). This CDR3 has 14 residues. Germline CDR1 is LNHNV and CDR2 is YYDKDF (reference sequence). Trimming left V 1 base short and J 9 bases short, with 15 bases between. The CDR3 bases are TGTGCCACCAGCAGAGTATTAGGGGCGGGGAGCTACACCTTC. It specifies CATSRVLGAGSYTF.

V usage is TRBV23-1 and J usage is TRBJ2-3; D may be TRBD1 (6 bases). TRBV23-1 is an ORF, and what it does is uncertain. The CDR3 has 17 residues. V lost 2 bases to trimming and J lost 3 bases, with 18 bases between them. Written as DNA, the CDR3 is TGCGCCAGCAGTCAAGCACTATCCGGCAGGGGTACAGATACGCAGTATTTT. It encodes CASSQALSGRGTDTQYF.

This chain connects TRBV2 to TRBJ1-5; D uncertain. The CDR3 spans 13 residues. V was cut by 4 bases and J by 4 bases, with 8 bases left in between. Germline-derived CDR1 and CDR2 are SNHLY and FYNNEI. The CDR3 DNA is TGTGCCAGCAGTGGGTCGGGTAATCAGCCCCAGCATTTT. Translation gives CASSGSGNQPQHF.